A selection of T cell receptor beta chains follows, all from one sample in a study of cytomegalovirus exposure and HLA in healthy donors. This table comes from immunoSEQ multiplex PCR, and its TCRdb copy is limited to in-frame clones, with some not included. Here the sample spans some 130,000 clones, over 50% being singletons. The sample taken for sequencing was PBMCs. The source of these receptors is a human donor in good health. Both conserved end residues are part of each CDR3. A D gene is named only where the DNA matches it firmly. Clone size, where shown, is once, few, many, or a class for clones that have expanded.

j_call	v_call	clone_size	cdr3_length	d_call	cdr3_aa	cdr3_nt
TRBJ2-3	TRBV6-5	.	16	.	CASSYSVSTYTDTQYF	TGTGCCAGCAGTTACTCCGTCTCGACTTACACAGATACGCAGTATTTT
TRBJ2-7	TRBV28	.	15	.	CASKWAGATAVEQYF	TGTGCCAGCAAATGGGCAGGGGCTACTGCGGTCGAGCAGTACTTC
TRBJ2-3	TRBV7-3	.	13	.	CASSLTREDTQYF	TGTGCCAGCAGCTTGACTAGAGAGGATACGCAGTATTTT
TRBJ2-2	TRBV7-3	.	13	.	CASSFTRDGELFF	TGTGCCAGCAGCTTCACGAGGGACGGGGAGCTGTTTTTT
TRBJ1-1	TRBV29-1	.	16	TRBD1	CSAGGTGGSANTEAFF	TGCAGCGCCGGGGGGACAGGGGGCAGTGCTAACACTGAAGCTTTCTTT
TRBJ2-5	TRBV9	.	15	TRBD2	CASSVGGRGGETQYF	TGTGCCAGCAGCGTAGGGGGGAGGGGTGGGGAGACCCAGTACTTC
TRBJ2-2	TRBV10-3	few	15	.	CAISESGHNTGELFF	TGTGCCATCAGTGAGTCGGGACACAACACCGGGGAGCTGTTTTTT
TRBJ2-2	TRBV7-2	.	13	.	CASSTRGNGELFF	TGTGCCAGCAGCACCCGGGGGAACGGGGAGCTGTTTTTT
TRBJ2-6	TRBV19	.	18	.	CASTFWSRQGSGANVLTF	TGTGCCAGTACCTTTTGGTCCCGGCAGGGGTCTGGGGCCAACGTCCTGACTTTC
TRBJ2-2	TRBV27	.	15	.	CASRMGSGNTGELFF	TGTGCCAGCAGGATGGGTAGCGGGAACACCGGGGAGCTGTTTTTT
TRBJ2-7	TRBV5-1	few	15	TRBD1	CASSIGQGVSYEQYF	TGCGCCAGCAGCATCGGACAGGGAGTCTCCTACGAGCAGTACTTC
TRBJ2-7	TRBV9	.	12	.	CASGPSAYEQYF	TGTGCCTCAGGCCCTAGCGCCTACGAGCAGTACTTC
TRBJ2-5	TRBV7-9	.	17	TRBD1	CASSLLTGGAEQETQYF	TGTGCCAGCAGCTTATTGACAGGGGGCGCAGAGCAAGAGACCCAGTACTTC
TRBJ2-5	TRBV11-2	.	16	.	CASSPPGLIQQETQYF	TGTGCCAGCAGCCCGCCGGGACTTATTCAACAAGAGACCCAGTACTTC
TRBJ2-5	TRBV4-1	.	15	.	CASSQEGRPQETQYF	TGCGCCAGCAGCCAAGAGGGCAGGCCCCAAGAGACCCAGTACTTC
TRBJ1-2	TRBV7-9	.	13	.	CASSLKMTQGYTF	TGTGCCAGCAGCTTAAAAATGACACAGGGTTACACCTTC
TRBJ1-4	TRBV29-1	few	14	.	CSVGPPGQPEKLFF	TGCAGCGTTGGCCCTCCGGGACAACCTGAAAAACTGTTTTTT
TRBJ2-5	TRBV11-3	once	17	.	CASSLTGWTGVDETQYF	TGTGCCAGCAGCTTAACTGGCTGGACGGGAGTGGACGAGACCCAGTACTTC